The rows below give T cell receptor beta chains drawn from one sample of a study of HIV-infected patients and healthy controls. One entry per CDR3 protein, called by TCRdb with MiXCR from the 5' RACE reads. Here the sample spans 8,500 to 9,000 distinct CDR3 sequences, approximately 8.7% being singletons. The sequenced sample was blood, obtained during antiretroviral therapy. The source is an adult with HIV infection. Both conserved end residues are part of each CDR3. Fields, in order: J gene, V gene, D gene, clone size, CDR3 protein, CDR3 DNA. D genes are given only for firm matches. A row's size may be missing; if present it is once, few, many or a size class.

J: TRBJ2-1; V: TRBV7-8; D: TRBD2; size: many; CDR3: CASSLGTGTSGYNEQFF; DNA: TGTGCCAGCAGCTTGGGAACCGGGACTAGCGGCTACAATGAGCAGTTCTTC
J: TRBJ2-1; V: TRBV7-6; D: NA; size: many; CDR3: CASSAGRGGYNEQFF; DNA: TGTGCCAGCAGTGCCGGGAGAGGGGGGTACAATGAGCAGTTCTTC
J: TRBJ2-2; V: TRBV20-1; D: TRBD2; size: many; CDR3: CSARSSGRADTGELFF; DNA: TGCAGTGCTAGGTCCAGCGGGAGGGCCGACACCGGGGAGCTGTTTTTT
J: TRBJ2-2; V: TRBV9; D: TRBD2; size: many; CDR3: CASSPGLAGVTGELFF; DNA: TGTGCCAGCAGCCCAGGACTAGCGGGGGTCACCGGGGAGCTGTTTTTT
J: TRBJ2-5; V: TRBV6-2/TRBV6-3; D: TRBD1; size: many; CDR3: CASSPTGGLGKTQYF; DNA: TGTGCCAGCAGCCCTACAGGGGGCTTAGGAAAGACCCAGTACTTC
J: TRBJ1-5; V: TRBV12-3/TRBV12-4; D: NA; size: medium-sized; CDR3: CASSAMTGHNQPQHF; DNA: TGTGCCAGCAGTGCTATGACAGGCCACAATCAGCCCCAGCATTTT
J: TRBJ2-3; V: TRBV10-3; D: TRBD2; size: few; CDR3: CAIRIAGNTDTQYF; DNA: TGTGCCATCAGGATAGCGGGAAACACAGATACGCAGTATTTT
J: TRBJ2-7; V: TRBV20-1; D: NA; size: many; CDR3: CSASGVRSYEQYF; DNA: TGCAGTGCTAGCGGGGTTCGATCCTACGAGCAGTACTTC
J: TRBJ1-2; V: TRBV13; D: TRBD1; size: few; CDR3: CASSIRDRALNYGYTF; DNA: TGTGCCAGCAGCATCCGGGACAGGGCACTTAACTATGGCTACACCTTC
J: TRBJ1-1; V: TRBV14; D: NA; size: few; CDR3: CASSQDQNTEAFF; DNA: TGTGCCAGCAGCCAAGATCAAAACACTGAAGCTTTCTTT
J: TRBJ2-2; V: TRBV4-2; D: NA; size: medium-sized; CDR3: CASSQVVQAEYTGELFF; DNA: TGTGCCAGCAGCCAAGTCGTTCAGGCTGAATACACCGGGGAGCTGTTTTTT
J: TRBJ2-3; V: TRBV7-7; D: TRBD2; size: many; CDR3: CASSLLSGSNTDTQYF; DNA: TGTGCTAGCAGCTTACTTAGCGGGAGTAACACAGATACGCAGTATTTT
J: TRBJ2-7; V: TRBV18; D: NA; size: medium-sized; CDR3: CASSPQKINRYEQYF; DNA: TGTGCCAGCTCACCACAGAAGATTAACCGCTACGAGCAGTACTTC
J: TRBJ1-5; V: TRBV4-2; D: NA; size: NA; CDR3: CASSQVPNSNQPQHF; DNA: TGTGCCAGCAGCCAAGTTCCGAATAGCAATCAGCCCCAGCATTTT
J: TRBJ2-1; V: TRBV12-3/TRBV12-4; D: TRBD1; size: few; CDR3: CASSRAPGQGGNEQFF; DNA: TGTGCCAGCAGCCGGGCTCCGGGACAGGGTGGCAATGAGCAGTTCTTC
J: TRBJ2-1; V: TRBV10-2; D: TRBD1; size: medium-sized; CDR3: CASSAFDRGGNEQFF; DNA: TGCGCCAGCAGCGCCTTCGACAGGGGTGGCAATGAGCAGTTCTTC
J: TRBJ1-2; V: TRBV28; D: TRBD1; size: NA; CDR3: CASSLARGLGYGYTF; DNA: TGTGCCAGCAGTTTAGCCAGGGGGCTTGGCTATGGCTACACCTTC
J: TRBJ2-6; V: TRBV6-2/TRBV6-3; D: NA; size: many; CDR3: CASSYSTAGYSGANVLTF; DNA: TGTGCCAGCAGTTACTCGACCGCCGGGTACTCTGGGGCCAACGTCCTGACTTTC
J: TRBJ1-3; V: TRBV10-3; D: NA; size: NA; CDR3: CAARSSGNTIYF; DNA: TGTGCCGCCCGGAGTAGTGGAAACACCATATATTTT
J: TRBJ2-3; V: TRBV3-1; D: TRBD2; size: medium-sized; CDR3: CASSQGWASSGVTTDTQYF; DNA: TGTGCCAGCAGCCAAGGATGGGCGTCTAGCGGAGTTACCACAGATACGCAGTATTTT
J: TRBJ1-2; V: TRBV14; D: NA; size: medium-sized; CDR3: CASSALGQSYGYTF; DNA: TGTGCCAGCAGCGCTCTGGGTCAGAGCTATGGCTACACCTTC
J: TRBJ1-3; V: TRBV29-1; D: NA; size: many; CDR3: CSVWTAGNTIYF; DNA: TGCAGCGTTTGGACGGCTGGAAACACCATATATTTT
J: TRBJ1-1; V: TRBV20-1; D: NA; size: medium-sized; CDR3: CSARDRWGGEAFF; DNA: TGCAGTGCTAGAGATCGGTGGGGGGGAGAGGCTTTCTTT
J: TRBJ2-1; V: TRBV7-9; D: NA; size: medium-sized; CDR3: CASSFNRNEQFF; DNA: TGTGCCAGCAGCTTTAATCGGAATGAGCAGTTCTTC
J: TRBJ1-1; V: TRBV5-1; D: NA; size: few; CDR3: CASSLSSANTEAFF; DNA: TGCGCCAGCAGCTTGAGTTCTGCTAACACTGAAGCTTTCTTT
J: TRBJ1-1; V: TRBV7-9; D: NA; size: medium-sized; CDR3: CASAAGAGPVREAFF; DNA: TGTGCCAGCGCCGCGGGGGCAGGGCCGGTTCGTGAAGCTTTCTTT
J: TRBJ1-2; V: TRBV7-9; D: NA; size: medium-sized; CDR3: CASSFDSGLGGYTF; DNA: TGTGCCAGCAGCTTTGATTCGGGGCTTGGAGGCTACACCTTC
J: TRBJ2-3; V: TRBV14; D: TRBD2; size: many; CDR3: CASSQVPGGDTDTQYF; DNA: TGTGCCAGCAGCCAAGTTCCGGGGGGGGACACAGATACGCAGTATTTT
J: TRBJ2-5; V: TRBV23-1; D: TRBD1; size: many; CDR3: CASSPGQGSETQYF; DNA: TGCGCCAGCAGTCCGGGACAGGGTTCCGAGACCCAGTACTTC
J: TRBJ2-1; V: TRBV24-1; D: NA; size: medium-sized; CDR3: CATSEPSNNEQFF; DNA: TGTGCCACCAGTGAGCCCAGTAACAATGAGCAGTTCTTC
J: TRBJ1-4; V: TRBV29-1; D: TRBD1; size: NA; CDR3: CSVAGTGSEKLFF; DNA: TGCAGCGTTGCCGGGACAGGGAGTGAAAAACTGTTTTTT
J: TRBJ2-2; V: TRBV18; D: NA; size: many; CDR3: CASSPSSGDTGELFF; DNA: TGTGCCAGCTCACCATCATCCGGGGACACCGGGGAGCTGTTTTTT
J: TRBJ2-7; V: TRBV18; D: NA; size: NA; CDR3: CASSPGPSSYEQYF; DNA: TGTGCCAGCTCACCTGGCCCCTCGTCCTACGAGCAGTACTTC
J: TRBJ1-1; V: TRBV10-2; D: NA; size: many; CDR3: CASSESNRNTEAFF; DNA: TGCGCCAGCAGTGAGTCGAACAGAAACACTGAAGCTTTCTTT
J: TRBJ2-6; V: TRBV7-2; D: NA; size: medium-sized; CDR3: CASSLGNTGANVLTF; DNA: TGTGCCAGCAGCTTAGGAAATACTGGGGCCAACGTCCTGACTTTC
J: TRBJ2-1; V: TRBV19; D: NA; size: many; CDR3: CASTPVADSYNEQFF; DNA: TGTGCCAGTACCCCTGTAGCGGACTCCTACAATGAGCAGTTCTTC
J: TRBJ1-3; V: TRBV20-1; D: NA; size: once; CDR3: CSASQQLGNTIYF; DNA: TGCAGTGCTAGTCAACAGCTTGGAAACACCATATATTTT
J: TRBJ2-7; V: TRBV7-2; D: TRBD2; size: medium-sized; CDR3: CASSFPPASGGPYEQYF; DNA: TGTGCCAGCAGCTTCCCCCCAGCTAGCGGGGGACCCTACGAGCAGTACTTC
J: TRBJ2-1; V: TRBV12-3/TRBV12-4; D: TRBD2; size: medium-sized; CDR3: CASRAPGLVSFDEQFF; DNA: TGTGCCAGCAGAGCTCCGGGACTAGTTTCCTTTGATGAGCAGTTCTTC
J: TRBJ2-5; V: TRBV11-2; D: NA; size: medium-sized; CDR3: CASSSQIDTQETQYF; DNA: TGTGCCAGCAGCTCCCAAATCGATACCCAAGAGACCCAGTACTTC
J: TRBJ1-1; V: TRBV30; D: NA; size: medium-sized; CDR3: CAWSVGLTNTEAFF; DNA: TGTGCCTGGAGTGTAGGACTAACGAACACTGAAGCTTTCTTT
J: TRBJ1-6; V: TRBV4-2; D: NA; size: large; CDR3: CASSQPSNSPLHF; DNA: TGTGCCAGCAGCCAGCCAAGTAATTCACCCCTCCACTTT
J: TRBJ2-1; V: TRBV6-5; D: TRBD2; size: many; CDR3: CASSPQASGGLGNEQFF; DNA: TGTGCCAGCAGTCCACAGGCTAGCGGGGGGCTTGGTAATGAGCAGTTCTTC
J: TRBJ1-1; V: TRBV7-2; D: TRBD1; size: medium-sized; CDR3: CASSLPRTGESEAFF; DNA: TGTGCCAGCAGCTTACCCCGGACAGGGGAATCTGAAGCTTTCTTT
J: TRBJ2-6; V: TRBV12-3/TRBV12-4; D: NA; size: many; CDR3: CASSLQGAGANVLTF; DNA: TGTGCCAGCAGTTTACAGGGTGCGGGGGCCAACGTCCTGACTTTC
J: TRBJ2-5; V: TRBV28; D: TRBD1; size: NA; CDR3: CASSFGRTGGLGTQYF; DNA: TGTGCCAGCAGTTTTGGGCGGACAGGGGGATTGGGGACCCAGTACTTC